Below, 6 T cell receptor beta chains from the same sample are listed, as sequenced in a study of T cell changes during pregnancy in multiple sclerosis. Repertoires were generated with immunoSEQ multiplex PCR, while TCRdb's copy carries only in-frame clones and drops some. The profile shows tens of thousands of clones, approximately 94% of them singletons. Sequences were derived from CD4+ T cells from peripheral blood mononuclear cells, sampled in the third trimester of pregnancy. The receptors here all came from a female donor with multiple sclerosis, enrolled in a pregnancy study.

V and J are TRBV11-3 and TRBJ2-1; D might be TRBD2 (5 bases). CDR1 is SGHNT, CDR2 YENEEA, per germline. The CDR3 has 13 residues. V dropped 7 bases and J dropped 7 bases, with 14 bases sitting between them. CDR3 bases: TGTGCCAGCAAAGACGGGGTGTCTAATGAGCAGTTCTTC. Its protein is CASKDGVSNEQFF.

The gene calls are TRBV7-2 and TRBJ1-5; D may be TRBD1 (5 bases). V was clipped by 3 bases and J by 4 bases, with 10 bases between them. This CDR3 is 14 amino acids long. Germline CDR1 is SGHTA and CDR2 is FQGNSA. The CDR3 sequence: CASSFSRVNQPQHF. In DNA, the CDR3 is TGTGCCAGCAGCTTCAGCAGGGTAAATCAGCCCCAGCATTTT.

The CDR3 DNA reads TGTGCCAGTACCTCCCCGAGGGGGGGGCAGGTCTCTGGGGCCAACGTCCTGACTTTC. Protein product: CASTSPRGGQVSGANVLTF. J is TRBJ2-6 and V is TRBV19; maybe TRBD2 (7 bases). V lost 7 bases and J lost 0, with 22 bases in between. Germline V lookup: CDR1 LNHDA, CDR2 SQIVND (reference sequence). The length of the CDR3 is 19 residues.

CDR3 nucleotides: TGTGCCAGCAGCTCAAGGGGGGGCCGAAACAATGAGCAGTTCTTC. This translates into CASSSRGGRNNEQFF. The V and J genes are TRBV7-3 and TRBJ2-1; D might be TRBD2 (7 bases). The CDR3 is 15 residues long. Germline lookup yields CDR1 SGHTA and CDR2 FQGTGA. V gave up 4 bases and J gave up 5 bases, with 15 bases separating them.

The chain joins TRBV7-2 to TRBJ1-6; no firm D call. Germline-derived CDR1 and CDR2 are SGHTA and FQGNSA. Trimming cost V 5 bases and J 2 bases, with 7 bases left between them. The CDR3 consists of 14 residues. CDR3 loop: CASSLGPYNSPLHF. The CDR3 DNA follows: TGTGCCAGCAGCCTTGGGCCCTATAATTCACCCCTCCACTTT. Drawing the rest from reference TRBV7-2 and TRBJ1-6, the complete variable domain is GAGVSQSPSNKVTEKGKDVELRCDPISGHTALYWYRQSLGQGLEFLIYFQGNSAPDKSGLPSDRFSAERTGGSVSTLTIQRTQQEDSAVYLCASSLGPYNSPLHFGNGTRLTVT.

V usage is TRBV7-9 and J usage is TRBJ2-5; TRBD2 matches 11 bases. This CDR3 contains 17 residues. Germline-derived CDR1 and CDR2 are SEHNR and FQNEAQ (reference sequence). The J segment lost 7 bases and the V segment lost 4 bases, leaving 14 bases of the junction unmatched. Here the CDR3 DNA reads TGTGCCAGCAGCTCCCTGCGGACTAGCGGGCCTCGGGGGACCCAGTACTTC. Residues: CASSSLRTSGPRGTQYF.